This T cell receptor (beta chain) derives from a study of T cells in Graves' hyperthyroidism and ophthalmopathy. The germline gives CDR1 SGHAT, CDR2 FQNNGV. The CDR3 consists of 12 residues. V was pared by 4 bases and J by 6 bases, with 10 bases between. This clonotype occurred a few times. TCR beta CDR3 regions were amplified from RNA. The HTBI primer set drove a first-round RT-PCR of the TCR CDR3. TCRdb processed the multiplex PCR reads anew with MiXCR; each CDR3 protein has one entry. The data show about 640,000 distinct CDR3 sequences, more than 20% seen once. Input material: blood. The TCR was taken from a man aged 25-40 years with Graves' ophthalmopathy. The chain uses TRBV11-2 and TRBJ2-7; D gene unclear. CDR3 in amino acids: CASSSARPEQYF. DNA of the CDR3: TGTGCCAGCAGCTCCGCCCGACCCGAGCAGTACTTC.